These 17 T cell receptor beta chains share one sample of origin, sequenced in a study of cytomegalovirus exposure and HLA in healthy donors. TCRdb's copy holds only in-frame clones and misses some; the assay was immunoSEQ multiplex PCR. Of roughly 150,000 clones in the sample, 85% were seen once. What was sequenced was PBMCs. All receptors derive from a man aged 25 to 45 in good health and CMV-seropositive.

This chain uses TRBV7-8 with TRBJ2-7; TRBD2 matches 7 bases. Trimming cost V 0 bases and J 0 bases; bases outside gene matches: 14. The CDR3 is 19 residues long. Germline assignment: CDR1 SGHVS and CDR2 FQNEAQ. The CDR3 DNA reads TGTGCCAGCAGCTTAGCCCCATCGTGGGAGGGATCGAGCTCCTACGAGCAGTACTTC. The encoded protein is CASSLAPSWEGSSSYEQYF.

The gene calls are TRBV5-4 and TRBJ2-6; D might be TRBD2 (5 bases). V shed 5 bases and J shed 4 bases, with 13 bases lying between them. The CDR3 sequence is 15 residues long. The germline gives CDR1 SGHNT, CDR2 YYREEE (reference sequence). The CDR3 DNA reads TGTGCCAGCAGACCCCCGGGGTACGGGGCCAACGTCCTGACTTTC. Protein: CASRPPGYGANVLTF. Together with reference TRBV5-4 and TRBJ2-6, the CDR3 gives the full variable domain: ETGVTQSPTHLIKTRGQQVTLRCSSQSGHNTVSWYQQALGQGPQFIFQYYREEENGRGNFPPRFSGLQFPNYSSELNVNALELDDSALYLCASRPPGYGANVLTFGAGSRLTVL.

The rearrangement links TRBV7-2 to TRBJ2-3; a possible D gene is TRBD2 (5 bases). This CDR3 is 13 amino acids long. The ends were cut back, 2 bases at V and 5 bases at J, with 8 bases in the middle. The germline V gene has CDR1 SGHTA and CDR2 FQGNSA. CDR3 nucleotides: TGTGCCAGCAGCTTAAGCGGTCGAGATACGCAGTATTTT. Translated, it gives CASSLSGRDTQYF. The full variable domain, its missing parts supplied by reference TRBV7-2 and TRBJ2-3, is GAGVSQSPSNKVTEKGKDVELRCDPISGHTALYWYRQSLGQGLEFLIYFQGNSAPDKSGLPSDRFSAERTGGSVSTLTIQRTQQEDSAVYLCASSLSGRDTQYFGPGTRLTVL.

The CDR3 nucleotides are TGTGCCAGCAGCCCCCCGCCCGGGGGAGGAGAAAAACTGTTTTTT. Translating gives CASSPPPGGGEKLFF. This chain links TRBV4-2 with TRBJ1-4; D might be TRBD1 (5 bases). The V and J ends lost 4 bases and 8 bases respectively, with 17 bases between them. Per the germline V gene, CDR1 is LGHNA and CDR2 is YNFKEQ. The CDR3 spans 15 residues.

The V call is TRBV6-5, the J call TRBJ2-7, with 11 bases aligning to TRBD1. CDR1 MNHEY and CDR2 SVGAGI come from the germline V gene. With 4 bases clipped from V and 2 bases from J, the junction kept 4 bases outside the gene matches. The CDR3 loop spans 15 amino acids. CDR3 sequence: CASSLRGQGAYEQYF. In DNA, the CDR3 is TGTGCCAGCAGTTTGCGGGGACAGGGGGCCTACGAGCAGTACTTC.

This chain joins TRBV2 and TRBJ1-5, with 9 bases fitting TRBD1. The length of the CDR3 is 15 residues. V lost 4 bases and J lost 1; bases outside the gene matches: 2. Germline loops: CDR1 SNHLY, CDR2 FYNNEI. The CDR3 reads CASSGGQGSNQPQHF. The CDR3 DNA follows: TGTGCCAGCAGTGGCGGACAGGGGAGCAATCAGCCCCAGCATTTT. Looking up the rest from reference TRBV2 and TRBJ1-5 gives the full variable domain: EPEVTQTPSHQVTQMGQEVILRCVPISNHLYFYWYRQILGQKVEFLVSFYNNEISEKSEIFDDQFSVERPDGSNFTLKIRSTKLEDSAMYFCASSGGQGSNQPQHFGDGTRLSIL.

The rearrangement joins TRBV19 to TRBJ2-7, with TRBD2 identical over 14 bases. Germline assignment: CDR1 LNHDA and CDR2 SQIVND (reference sequence). This CDR3 is built from 16 residues. Losses at the gene ends were 3 bases for V and 2 bases for J; bases not matched to a gene: 3. DNA of the CDR3: TGTGCCAGTAGTATGGGACTAGCGGGGGAAGCCTACGAGCAGTACTTC. Amino acids: CASSMGLAGEAYEQYF.

The V and J genes are TRBV2 and TRBJ2-3; 9 positions match TRBD2. This CDR3 is 18 amino acids long. Trimming cost V 0 bases and J 6 bases; bases outside gene matches: 13. Germline CDR1 and CDR2: SNHLY and FYNNEI. This CDR3 is CASSEATVGRGGRDTQYF. As DNA, the CDR3 is TGTGCCAGCAGTGAAGCAACTGTAGGGCGGGGGGGCCGGGATACGCAGTATTTT.

The chain has TRBV7-3 and TRBJ2-5; D is possibly TRBD2 (5 bases). V was cut by 0 bases and J by 4 bases, with 12 bases left in between. The CDR3 contains 15 residues. Germline CDR1 is SGHTA and CDR2 is FQGTGA. CDR3 nucleotide sequence: TGTGCCAGCAGCTTAACGCCTGGTGCGGGAGAGACCCAGTACTTC. It yields the protein CASSLTPGAGETQYF.

The chain couples TRBV5-4 to TRBJ2-5; TRBD2 might be the D (5 bases). The CDR3 spans 13 residues. Germline CDR1 reads SGHNT; CDR2 reads YYREEE (reference sequence). V was shortened by 1 base and J by 3 bases, with 7 bases between the two germline ends. Here the CDR3 DNA reads TGTGCCAGCAGCTTGTTCGGGAAAGAGACCCAGTACTTC. Encoded protein: CASSLFGKETQYF.

The chain joins TRBV7-9 to TRBJ2-5; the D gene is possibly TRBD1 (5 bases). Germline lookup yields CDR1 SEHNR and CDR2 FQNEAQ (reference sequence). V lost 4 bases and J 5 bases, leaving 14 bases between the germline ends. The CDR3 runs to 14 residues. The CDR3 is CASSSSGSRETQYF. CDR3 in DNA: TGTGCCAGCAGCTCTTCAGGGTCCAGGGAGACCCAGTACTTC.

On this clone: The junction shows a germline mismatch at one end, possibly a read error. This sequence joins TRBV14 and TRBJ1-4; no definite D call. CDR1 SGHDN and CDR2 FVKESK come from the germline V gene. The CDR3 sequence is 17 residues long. CDR3 in amino acids: CASSQDPQPGVNEKLFF. The CDR3 DNA reads as TGTGCCAGCAGTCAAGATCCCCAGCCCGGGGTTAATGAAAAACTGTTTTTT.

The V gene is TRBV19, the J gene TRBJ2-5, with a tentative D call TRBD2 (6 bases). Trimming cost V 5 bases and J 10 bases, with 29 bases left between them. CDR1 is LNHDA and CDR2 is SQIVND in the germline V gene (reference sequence). The CDR3 totals 17 residues. The CDR3 nucleotides read TGTGCCAGTAGTTCCAGCTTTCGGGGCGGGGTCACTTACAACCAGTACTTC. This sequence encodes CASSSSFRGGVTYNQYF.

V is TRBV18 and J is TRBJ1-1; 7 bases fit TRBD1. The germline CDR1 and CDR2 sequences are KGHSH and LQKENI. V dropped 3 bases and J dropped 0; count of bases not matched to a gene: 13. This CDR3 comprises 18 residues. As DNA, the CDR3 is TGTGCCAGCTCACCGGAAATGACCGGGACAGCGATGAACACTGAAGCTTTCTTT. Translation gives CASSPEMTGTAMNTEAFF.

This chain links TRBV4-1 with TRBJ2-1, with D possibly TRBD2 on 6 matching bases. Germline V gives CDR1 MGHRA, CDR2 YSYEKL. Trimming removed 3 bases from V and 4 bases from J, with 13 bases in between. The CDR3 loop spans 15 amino acids. The CDR3 loop is CASSQGGSQYNEQFF. DNA of the CDR3: TGCGCCAGCAGCCAGGGAGGAAGCCAATACAATGAGCAGTTCTTC.

The gene calls are TRBV6-6 and TRBJ1-2; D possibly corresponds to TRBD1 (5 bases). Germline V gene lookup returns CDR1 MNHNY and CDR2 SVGAGI (reference sequence). V was trimmed by 7 bases and J by 5 bases, leaving 20 bases between them. The CDR3 has 15 residues. The CDR3 nucleotides are TGTGCCAGCACCTCCTCGGCCGGGGGGTGGTATGGCTACACCTTC. Translation gives CASTSSAGGWYGYTF.

V usage is TRBV6-1 and J usage is TRBJ1-2; weak D call: TRBD1 (5 bases). The CDR3 totals 13 residues. The germline V gene has CDR1 MNHNS and CDR2 SASEGT. V was trimmed by 3 bases and J by 5 bases, leaving 10 bases between them. The CDR3 here is CASSDPGPYGYTF. The CDR3 nucleotides read TGTGCCAGCAGTGACCCAGGGCCATATGGCTACACCTTC.